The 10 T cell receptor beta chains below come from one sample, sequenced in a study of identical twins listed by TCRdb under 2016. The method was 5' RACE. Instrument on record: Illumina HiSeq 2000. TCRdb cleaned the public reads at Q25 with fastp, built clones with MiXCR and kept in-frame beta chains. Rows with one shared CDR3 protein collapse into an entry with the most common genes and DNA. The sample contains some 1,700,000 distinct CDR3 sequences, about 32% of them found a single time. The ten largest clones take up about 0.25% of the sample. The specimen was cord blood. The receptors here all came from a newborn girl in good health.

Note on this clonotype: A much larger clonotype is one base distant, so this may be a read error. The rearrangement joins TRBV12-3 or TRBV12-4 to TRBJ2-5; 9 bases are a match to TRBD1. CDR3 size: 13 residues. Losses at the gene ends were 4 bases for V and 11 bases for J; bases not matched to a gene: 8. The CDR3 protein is CASSWDRDNEQYF. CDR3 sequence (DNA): TGTGCCAGCAGTTGGGACAGGGACAATGAGCAGTACTTC.

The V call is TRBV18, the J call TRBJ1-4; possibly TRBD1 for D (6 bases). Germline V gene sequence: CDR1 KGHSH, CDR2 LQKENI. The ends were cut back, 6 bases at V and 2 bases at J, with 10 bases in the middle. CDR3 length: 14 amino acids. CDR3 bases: TGTGCCAGCTCCCCAGGACAGACTAATGAAAAACTGTTTTTT. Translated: CASSPGQTNEKLFF.

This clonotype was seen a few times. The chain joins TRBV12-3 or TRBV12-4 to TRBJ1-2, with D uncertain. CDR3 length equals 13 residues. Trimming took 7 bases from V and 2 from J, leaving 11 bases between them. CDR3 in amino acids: CASTETQNYGYTF. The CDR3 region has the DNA TGTGCCAGCACCGAGACTCAAAACTATGGCTACACCTTC.

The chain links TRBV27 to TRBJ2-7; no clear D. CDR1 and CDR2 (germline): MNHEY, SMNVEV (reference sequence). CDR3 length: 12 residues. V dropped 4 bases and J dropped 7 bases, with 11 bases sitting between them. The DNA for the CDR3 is TGTGCCAGCAGTTGGGTGGGCGGTGAGCAGTACTTC. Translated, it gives CASSWVGGEQYF.

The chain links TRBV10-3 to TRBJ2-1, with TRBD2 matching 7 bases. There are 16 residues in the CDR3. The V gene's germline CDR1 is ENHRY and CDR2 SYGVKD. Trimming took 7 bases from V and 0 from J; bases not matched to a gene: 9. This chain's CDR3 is CAIMGGQAHSYNEQFF. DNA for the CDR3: TGTGCCATCATGGGAGGGCAGGCCCACTCCTACAATGAGCAGTTCTTC.

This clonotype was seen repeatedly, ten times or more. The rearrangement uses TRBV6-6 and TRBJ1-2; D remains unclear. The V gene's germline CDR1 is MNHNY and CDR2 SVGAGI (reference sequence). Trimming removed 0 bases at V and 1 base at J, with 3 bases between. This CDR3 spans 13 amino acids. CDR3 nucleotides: TGTGCCAGCAGTTACTCTGATAACTATGGCTACACCTTC. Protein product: CASSYSDNYGYTF.

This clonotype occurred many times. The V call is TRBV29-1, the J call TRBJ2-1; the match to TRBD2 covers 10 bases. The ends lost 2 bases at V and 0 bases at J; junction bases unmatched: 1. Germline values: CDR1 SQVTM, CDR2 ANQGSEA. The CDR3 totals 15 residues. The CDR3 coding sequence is TGCAGCGTTGAATCTAGCGGGAGCTCCTACAATGAGCAGTTCTTC. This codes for CSVESSGSSYNEQFF.

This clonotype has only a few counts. The CDR3 is CASSPRGRGSPLHF. As DNA, the CDR3 is TGTGCCAGCAGCCCCAGGGGGCGAGGTTCACCCCTCCACTTT. The V gene is TRBV6-6, the J gene TRBJ1-6; TRBD1 aligns across 8 bases. The CDR3 is 14 amino acids. The V gene end was trimmed by 6 bases and the J gene end by 9 bases; junction bases not matched to a gene: 7. Germline V gene data show CDR1 as MNHNY and CDR2 as SVGAGI (reference sequence).

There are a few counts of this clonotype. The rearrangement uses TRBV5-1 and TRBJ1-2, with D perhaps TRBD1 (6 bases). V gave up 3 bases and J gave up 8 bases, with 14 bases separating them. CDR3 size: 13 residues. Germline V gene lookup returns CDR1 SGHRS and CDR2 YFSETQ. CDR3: CASSSDSLGGYTF. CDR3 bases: TGCGCCAGCAGCTCGGACAGTCTGGGAGGCTACACCTTC. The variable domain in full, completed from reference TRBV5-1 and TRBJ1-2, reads KAGVTQTPRYLIKTRGQQVTLSCSPISGHRSVSWYQQTPGQGLQFLFEYFSETQRNKGNFPGRFSGRQFSNSRSEMNVSTLELGDSALYLCASSSDSLGGYTFGSGTRLTVV.

CDR3 coding DNA: TGTGCCAGCAGTGTACGCAGTGGCTACACCTTC. The encoded protein is CASSVRSGYTF. The genes are TRBV25-1 and TRBJ1-2; D is unresolved. CDR1 and CDR2 (germline): MGHDK, SYGVNS. The CDR3 totals 11 residues. Trimming took off 4 bases at V and 7 bases at J, with 7 bases between the two ends.